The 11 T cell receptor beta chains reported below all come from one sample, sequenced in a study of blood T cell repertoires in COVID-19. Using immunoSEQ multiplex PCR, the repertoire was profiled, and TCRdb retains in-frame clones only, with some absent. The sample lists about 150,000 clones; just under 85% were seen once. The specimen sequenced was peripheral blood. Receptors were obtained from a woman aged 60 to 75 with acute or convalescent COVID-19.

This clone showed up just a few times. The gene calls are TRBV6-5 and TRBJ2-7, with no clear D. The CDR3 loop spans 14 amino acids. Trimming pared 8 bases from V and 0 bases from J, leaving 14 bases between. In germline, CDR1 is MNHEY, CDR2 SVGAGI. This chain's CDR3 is CASQPAWSSYEQYV. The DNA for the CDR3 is TGTGCCAGCCAACCCGCGTGGAGCTCCTACGAGCAGTACGTC.

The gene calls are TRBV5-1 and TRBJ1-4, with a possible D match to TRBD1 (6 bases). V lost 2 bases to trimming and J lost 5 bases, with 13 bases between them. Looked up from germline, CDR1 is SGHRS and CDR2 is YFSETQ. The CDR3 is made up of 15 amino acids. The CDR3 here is CASSFSGARNEKLFF. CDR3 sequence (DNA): TGCGCCAGCAGCTTTTCAGGGGCGCGGAATGAAAAACTGTTTTTT.

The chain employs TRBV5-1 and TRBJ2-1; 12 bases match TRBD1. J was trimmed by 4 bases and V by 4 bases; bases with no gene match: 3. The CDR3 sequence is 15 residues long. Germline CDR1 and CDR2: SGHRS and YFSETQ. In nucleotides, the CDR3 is TGCGCCAGCAGCCAGGGACAGGGGGCGTACAATGAGCAGTTCTTC. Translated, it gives CASSQGQGAYNEQFF.

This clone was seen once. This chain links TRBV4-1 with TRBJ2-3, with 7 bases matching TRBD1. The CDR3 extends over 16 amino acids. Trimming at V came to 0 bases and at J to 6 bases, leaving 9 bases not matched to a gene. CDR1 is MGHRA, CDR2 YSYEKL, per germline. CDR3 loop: CASSQEGRGMGDTQYF. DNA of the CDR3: TGCGCCAGCAGCCAAGAGGGCAGGGGGATGGGTGATACGCAGTATTTT.

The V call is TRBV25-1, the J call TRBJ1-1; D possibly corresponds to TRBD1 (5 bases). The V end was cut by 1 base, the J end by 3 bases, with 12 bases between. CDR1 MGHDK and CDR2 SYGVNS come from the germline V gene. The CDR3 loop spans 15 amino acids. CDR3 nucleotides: TGTGCCAGCAGTGAATTGGGCAGGGCCGACACTGAAGCTTTCTTT. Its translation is CASSELGRADTEAFF.

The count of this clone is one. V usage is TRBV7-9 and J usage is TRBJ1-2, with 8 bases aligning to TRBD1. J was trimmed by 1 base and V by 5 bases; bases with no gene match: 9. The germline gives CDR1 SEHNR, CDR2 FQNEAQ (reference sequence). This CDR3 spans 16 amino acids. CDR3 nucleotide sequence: TGTGCCAGCAGCGCCCGGACAGGGAAAAATAACTATGGCTACACCTTC. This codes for CASSARTGKNNYGYTF. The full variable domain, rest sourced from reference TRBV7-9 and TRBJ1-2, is DTGVSQNPRHKITKRGQNVTFRCDPISEHNRLYWYRQTLGQGPEFLTYFQNEAQLEKSRLLSDRFSAERPKGSFSTLEIQRTEQGDSAMYLCASSARTGKNNYGYTFGSGTRLTVV.

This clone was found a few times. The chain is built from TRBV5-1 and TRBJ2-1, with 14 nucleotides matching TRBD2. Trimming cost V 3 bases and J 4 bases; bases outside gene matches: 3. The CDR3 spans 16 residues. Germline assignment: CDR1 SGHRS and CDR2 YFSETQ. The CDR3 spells CASSWTSGGPYNEQFF. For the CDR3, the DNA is TGCGCCAGCAGCTGGACTAGCGGGGGGCCGTACAATGAGCAGTTCTTC.

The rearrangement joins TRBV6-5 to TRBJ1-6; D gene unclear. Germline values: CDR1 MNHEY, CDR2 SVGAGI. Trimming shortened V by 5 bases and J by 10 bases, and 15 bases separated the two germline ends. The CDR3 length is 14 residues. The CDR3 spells CASSPPGFTSPLHF. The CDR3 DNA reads TGTGCCAGCAGTCCCCCGGGTTTCACCTCACCCCTCCACTTT.

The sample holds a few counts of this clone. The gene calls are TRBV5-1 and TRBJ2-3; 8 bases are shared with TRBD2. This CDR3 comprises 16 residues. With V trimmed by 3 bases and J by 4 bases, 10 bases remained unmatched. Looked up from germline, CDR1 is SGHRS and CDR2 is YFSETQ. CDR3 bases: TGCGCCAGCAGCTCACTAAGCGGGGGAGGGGCAGATACGCAGTATTTT. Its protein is CASSSLSGGGADTQYF.

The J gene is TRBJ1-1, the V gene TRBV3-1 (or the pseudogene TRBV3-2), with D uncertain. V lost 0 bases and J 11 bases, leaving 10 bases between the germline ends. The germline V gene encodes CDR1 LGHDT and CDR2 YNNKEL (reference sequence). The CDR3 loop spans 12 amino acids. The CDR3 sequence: CASSQEKAGAFF. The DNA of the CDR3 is TGTGCCAGCAGCCAAGAAAAAGCGGGGGCTTTCTTT.

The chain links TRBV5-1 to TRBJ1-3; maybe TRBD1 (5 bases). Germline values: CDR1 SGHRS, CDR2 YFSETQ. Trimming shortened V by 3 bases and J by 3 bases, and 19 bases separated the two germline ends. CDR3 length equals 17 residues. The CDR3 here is CASSYLGGQAVGNTIYF. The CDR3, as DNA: TGCGCCAGCAGCTATTTGGGGGGTCAGGCTGTTGGAAACACCATATATTTT.